This paragraph covers one T cell receptor (beta chain) sequence. Its antigen is unidentified. This sample is part of a study of circulating tumor DNA in untreated peripheral T-cell lymphoma. TCRdb's copy holds only in-frame clones and misses some; the assay was immunoSEQ multiplex PCR. The table has about 8,900 clones, 82% seen once. Points from the study as a whole: Tumor-specific clonotypes: identified in more than 75% of patients, more than 85% of baseline tissues.

Before treatment, baseline tumor tissue was collected for sequencing. The CDR3 has 14 amino acids. The origin of this receptor is a human donor with peripheral T-cell lymphoma. The rearrangement links TRBV7-5 to TRBJ1-3. TRBV7-5 is a listed pseudogene. The sequenced sample was tumor tissue. The CDR3 bases are TGTGCCACAGGTGACGACTACTCTGGAAACACCATATATTTT. It encodes CATGDDYSGNTIYF.